This T cell receptor beta chain is drawn from a study of blood T cells in healthy people across ages. A J-beta primer mix and a sample-barcoded 5' primer were used in a second PCR of roughly 6 to 11 cycles. A single record per CDR3 protein comes from TCRdb applying MiXCR to the 5' RACE reads. The sample holds about 1.4 million distinct CDR3 sequences, around 59% seen once. This CDR3 spans 15 amino acids. Trimming took 3 bases from V and 5 from J, leaving 17 bases between them. Germline V lookup: CDR1 SGHAT, CDR2 FQDESV (reference sequence). This receptor was taken from a man in his late teens or twenties in good health. This rearrangement joins TRBV11-1 to TRBJ2-7, with D uncertain. What was sequenced was blood. In nucleotides, the CDR3 is TGTGCCAGCAGCTTCGGCGGCGTAGGCCCCGACGAGCAGTACTTC. Its translation is CASSFGGVGPDEQYF.